This T cell receptor (beta chain) was observed in a study of blood T cell repertoires in COVID-19. Per germline, CDR1 MNHNY and CDR2 SVGAGI (reference sequence). The length of the CDR3 is 16 residues. J lost 0 bases, V lost 5 bases, and 7 bases had no gene match. TCRdb's copy holds only in-frame clones and misses some; the assay was immunoSEQ multiplex PCR. The sample holds approximately 68,000 clones, about nine tenths seen once. This clone was found a few times. The receptor's source is a man aged 70-80 years with active or convalescent COVID-19. The specimen was peripheral blood. The chain links TRBV6-6 to TRBJ2-7; TRBD2 aligns across 10 bases. This chain's CDR3 is CASSVPTSGFSYEQYF. CDR3 in DNA: TGTGCCAGCAGTGTCCCGACTAGCGGGTTCTCCTACGAGCAGTACTTC.